This TCR beta chain was profiled in a study of cytomegalovirus exposure and HLA in healthy donors. 60 Vbeta and 13 Jbeta primers were used in PCR. Here immunoSEQ multiplex PCR was the method, and the copy in TCRdb shows in-frame clones only, minus some. Here the sample table reports approximately 150,000 clones. The CDR3 is 17 residues long. The V end was cut by 3 bases, the J end by 7 bases, with 28 bases between. Looked up from germline, CDR1 is GTSNPN and CDR2 is SVGIG (reference sequence). The chain joins TRBV30 to TRBJ2-7; possibly TRBD2 for D (6 bases). The sample consisted of PBMCs. The receptor was derived from a male donor in good health and CMV-seronegative. This CDR3 is CAWSPLVGGGLTSEQYF. CDR3 nucleotides: TGTGCCTGGAGCCCGCTAGTAGGTGGAGGGCTTACATCAGAGCAGTACTTC.